Below, 3 T cell receptor beta chains from the same sample are listed, as sequenced in a study of human T cells and chemical hapten exposure. Time point: patch test 3, about 24 weeks after DPC sensitization. Indicated treatment: therapeutic diphenylcyclopropenone sensitization with weekly scalp DPC. One entry per CDR3 protein, called by TCRdb with MiXCR from the RACE reads. The table lists 150,000 to 200,000 distinct CDR3 sequences, around a quarter of them singletons. Sequencing used whole blood, obtained in connection with sensitization to the hapten diphenylcyclopropenone (DPC). The receptor set was obtained from a woman under 30 with alopecia areata. Some clones in this sample may be carry-over from other donors' samples.

The chain joins TRBV2 to TRBJ1-2, with 7 bases lining up with TRBD1. CDR3 length: 14 residues. CDR1 SNHLY and CDR2 FYNNEI come from the germline V gene. The trim removed 6 bases at V and 4 bases at J, leaving 8 bases unmatched. In DNA, the CDR3 is TGTGCCAGCAGGAAAGGACAGGCCGGCTATGGCTACACCTTC. Protein: CASRKGQAGYGYTF.

In this sample, this clonotype turned up a few times. The chain joins TRBV7-6 to TRBJ1-1; D gene uncertain. Looked up from germline, CDR1 is SGHVS and CDR2 is FNYEAQ. V was cut by 4 bases and J by 4 bases, with 10 bases left in between. The CDR3 consists of 13 residues. As DNA, the CDR3 is TGTGCCAGCAGCTCAAGTGGTGGCACTGAAGCTTTCTTT. It is translated as CASSSSGGTEAFF.

The CDR3 nucleotides are TGCAGTGCCTACCTGGACAGGCAAGAGACCCAGTACTTC. It codes for CSAYLDRQETQYF. V is TRBV20-1 and J is TRBJ2-5, with 7 bases identical to TRBD1. Germline CDR1 and CDR2: DFQATT and SNEGSKA (reference sequence). This CDR3 contains 13 residues. V was clipped by 6 bases and J by 2 bases; unmatched bases: 6.